A single sample is the source of the 31 T cell receptor beta chains below, sequenced in a study of shared T cell receptors in the human thymus. This table comes from immunoSEQ multiplex PCR, and its TCRdb copy is limited to in-frame clones, with some not included. The sample holds approximately 760,000 clones, 80% to 90% seen once. This same sample was also part of a study on human thymus T cells.

Sequenced sample: thymocytes. These receptors were obtained from a girl under three years old with a congenital heart defect.

The gene calls are TRBV19 and TRBJ1-2; D possibly corresponds to TRBD1 (5 bases). V was clipped by 3 bases and J by 6 bases, with 11 bases between them. Germline CDR1 reads LNHDA; CDR2 reads SQIVND (reference sequence). There are 13 residues in the CDR3. The CDR3 sequence: CASSIRAGHGYTF. DNA for the CDR3: TGTGCCAGTAGTATCAGGGCTGGGCATGGCTACACCTTC.

CDR3 DNA sequence: TGTGCCAGTAGCCTGAGGTCTCGACAGCCCCAGCATTTT. Its protein product is CASSLRSRQPQHF. The chain links TRBV19 to TRBJ1-5; D is uncertain. V lost 6 bases and J 7 bases, leaving 13 bases between the germline ends. The CDR3 extends over 13 amino acids. Germline V gives CDR1 LNHDA, CDR2 SQIVND (reference sequence). The variable domain in full, with the rest retrieved from reference TRBV19 and TRBJ1-5, is DGGITQSPKYLFRKEGQNVTLSCEQNLNHDAMYWYRQDPGQGLRLIYYSQIVNDFQKGDIAEGYSVSREKKESFPLTVTSAQKNPTAFYLCASSLRSRQPQHFGDGTRLSIL.

This sequence joins TRBV25-1 and TRBJ1-2; the D gene is possibly TRBD1 (5 bases). Germline CDR1 is MGHDK and CDR2 is SYGVNS. This CDR3 comprises 16 residues. Trimming stripped 4 bases from V and 7 bases from J, with 22 bases between. The CDR3 DNA reads TGTGCCAGCAGTGTCGGACATTGCAAAACGTCTGGTGGCTACACCTTC. Its protein product is CASSVGHCKTSGGYTF.

The chain links TRBV5-4 to TRBJ2-1; TRBD2 matches at 8 bases. Germline trimming cut 6 bases from V and 8 bases from J; bases unmatched to any gene: 13. The CDR3 loop spans 15 amino acids. CDR1 SGHNT and CDR2 YYREEE come from the germline V gene (reference sequence). Written as DNA, the CDR3 is TGTGCCAGCATCGAAGGACCGGGACTAGGACATGAGCAGTTCTTC. Its translation: CASIEGPGLGHEQFF. The full variable domain, in which reference TRBV5-4 and TRBJ2-1 provide the parts outside the CDR3, is ETGVTQSPTHLIKTRGQQVTLRCSSQSGHNTVSWYQQALGQGPQFIFQYYREEENGRGNFPPRFSGLQFPNYSSELNVNALELDDSALYLCASIEGPGLGHEQFFGPGTRLTVL.

J is TRBJ2-2 and V is TRBV6-1, with a tentative D call TRBD1 (5 bases). The CDR3 spans 13 residues. The ends were cut back, 6 bases at V and 4 bases at J, with 9 bases in the middle. CDR1 MNHNS and CDR2 SASEGT come from the germline V gene. The CDR3 reads CASRSGRTGELFF. The CDR3 DNA follows: TGTGCCAGCAGGTCAGGGCGCACCGGGGAGCTGTTTTTT.

The chain joins TRBV6-5 to TRBJ1-2; D not resolved. CDR3 length: 16 residues. Germline-derived CDR1 and CDR2 are MNHEY and SVGAGI. V was clipped by 1 base and J by 8 bases, with 20 bases between them. Here the CDR3 DNA reads TGTGCCAGCAGTTACTTGTCCGTGCCGGGCGGAGGGGGCTACACCTTC. Protein sequence: CASSYLSVPGGGGYTF.

The chain recombines TRBV10-3 with TRBJ1-2; a weak D match, TRBD1 (5 bases). The CDR3 consists of 15 residues. Trimming took off 6 bases at V and 0 bases at J, with 14 bases between the two ends. Germline V gene sequence: CDR1 ENHRY, CDR2 SYGVKD. CDR3 loop: CAISDPDTTNYGYTF. The CDR3 nucleotides are TGTGCCATCAGCGATCCGGACACCACTAACTATGGCTACACCTTC.

This clone was recorded a few times. The genes are TRBV11-2 and TRBJ1-2, with no clear D. V gave up 5 bases and J gave up 6 bases, with 13 bases separating them. The germline CDR1 and CDR2 sequences are SGHAT and FQNNGV. This CDR3 is 13 amino acids long. The CDR3 DNA follows: TGTGCCAGCAGCCACGTAGGGAGGAATGGCTACACCTTC. Its protein product is CASSHVGRNGYTF.

This sequence joins TRBV11-1 and TRBJ1-1; 7 nucleotides line up with TRBD1. V trimming: 5 bases; J trimming: 7 bases; junction bases outside the gene matches: 13. Germline loops: CDR1 SGHAT, CDR2 FQDESV (reference sequence). The CDR3 length is 15 residues. This CDR3 reads CASSPIGPGTDEAFF. In DNA form, the CDR3 reads TGTGCCAGCAGCCCGATCGGCCCCGGGACAGATGAAGCTTTCTTT.

This chain links TRBV9 with TRBJ1-3; D gene uncertain. The germline gives CDR1 SGDLS, CDR2 YYNGEE. Trimming removed 0 bases at V and 2 bases at J, with 15 bases between. This CDR3 is built from 17 residues. CDR3 protein: CASSVDCSSQPGNTIYF. CDR3 DNA: TGTGCCAGCAGCGTAGATTGTAGCTCCCAACCTGGAAACACCATATATTTT.

The chain is built from TRBV9 and TRBJ2-1, with 7 nucleotides matching TRBD2. Germline CDR1 reads SGDLS; CDR2 reads YYNGEE. The CDR3 totals 15 residues. Trimming at V came to 0 bases and at J to 9 bases, leaving 9 bases not matched to a gene. The CDR3 spells CASSVVSIPSGEQFF. The CDR3 nucleotides are TGTGCCAGCAGCGTAGTATCTATCCCTAGCGGTGAGCAGTTCTTC.

The chain combines TRBV19 with TRBJ2-7, with TRBD1 as a possible D gene (5 bases). This CDR3 region has 14 residues. In germline, CDR1 is LNHDA, CDR2 SQIVND (reference sequence). V lost 2 bases to trimming and J lost 2 bases, with 10 bases between them. The DNA of the CDR3 is TGTGCCAGTAGTATAAACAGGCTAACCTACGAGCAGTACTTC. This encodes CASSINRLTYEQYF.

V is TRBV29-1 and J is TRBJ2-7, with 7 bases matching TRBD1. V trimming: 8 bases; J trimming: 5 bases; junction bases outside the gene matches: 12. The CDR3 runs 13 residues. Germline loops: CDR1 SQVTM, CDR2 ANQGSEA. CDR3 residues: CSHKNRGSDEQYF. Written as DNA, the CDR3 is TGCAGCCACAAAAACAGGGGTTCTGACGAGCAGTACTTC.

The V gene is TRBV5-4, the J gene TRBJ2-6; TRBD1 matches 12 bases. This CDR3 region has 20 residues. CDR1 and CDR2 (germline): SGHNT, YYREEE (reference sequence). Trimming removed 4 bases from V and 2 bases from J; junction bases left unmatched: 13. CDR3 residues: CASSEKERDRGPPGANVLTF. The CDR3 coding sequence is TGTGCCAGCAGCGAAAAGGAAAGGGACAGGGGGCCTCCTGGGGCCAACGTCCTGACTTTC.

Points on this clone: One junction end disagrees with the germline gene, perhaps due to a read error. The sample has other DNA sequences that encode this CDR3 too. The chain carries TRBV18 and TRBJ1-6, with D possibly TRBD1 on 5 matching bases. The CDR3 sequence is 15 residues long. Per germline, CDR1 KGHSH and CDR2 LQKENI. CDR3 sequence reads: CASSVEGLTDSPLHF. The CDR3 nucleotides are TGTGCCAGCTCAGTTGAGGGACTGACGGATTCCCCCCTCCACTTT.

This clone came up once. This chain joins TRBV2 and TRBJ2-7, with TRBD1 matching 9 bases. The germline CDR1 and CDR2 sequences are SNHLY and FYNNEI. With V trimmed by 5 bases and J by 5 bases, 10 bases remained unmatched. The CDR3 has 15 amino acids. This CDR3 is CASSQTPGQGHEQYF. CDR3 nucleotide sequence: TGTGCCAGCAGTCAGACTCCGGGACAGGGCCACGAGCAGTACTTC. The whole variable domain, filled in from reference TRBV2 and TRBJ2-7, reads EPEVTQTPSHQVTQMGQEVILRCVPISNHLYFYWYRQILGQKVEFLVSFYNNEISEKSEIFDDQFSVERPDGSNFTLKIRSTKLEDSAMYFCASSQTPGQGHEQYFGPGTRLTVT.

This clone turned up a few times. The V and J genes are TRBV2 and TRBJ1-2; D unresolved. This CDR3 is 14 amino acids long. The V end lost 8 bases, the J end lost 2 bases, and 15 bases lay between the germline ends. The germline CDR1 and CDR2 sequences are SNHLY and FYNNEI. CDR3 loop: CASWRHVRNYGYTF. CDR3 DNA: TGTGCCAGCTGGCGGCACGTTAGGAACTATGGCTACACCTTC. Full variable domain (outside the CDR3, taken from reference TRBV2 and TRBJ1-2): EPEVTQTPSHQVTQMGQEVILRCVPISNHLYFYWYRQILGQKVEFLVSFYNNEISEKSEIFDDQFSVERPDGSNFTLKIRSTKLEDSAMYFCASWRHVRNYGYTFGSGTRLTVV.

This clone was seen only a few times. The CDR3 DNA is TGCGCCAGCAGCTTTGGGGCAGGGGAGTTGGCAACTAATGAAAAACTGTTTTTT. Protein product: CASSFGAGELATNEKLFF. The chain links TRBV5-1 to TRBJ1-4, with D possibly TRBD1 on 6 matching bases. Germline-derived CDR1 and CDR2 are SGHRS and YFSETQ. V was shortened by 2 bases and J by 0 bases, with 17 bases between the two germline ends. The CDR3 has 18 residues.

The CDR3 sequence is CATSSDTLNTEAFF. The CDR3 DNA is TGTGCCACCAGTTCTGACACACTGAACACTGAAGCTTTCTTT. This rearrangement joins TRBV15 to TRBJ1-1; D not certain. V lost 6 bases and J lost 0, with 11 bases in between. Germline V gene sequence: CDR1 LNHNV, CDR2 YYDKDF (reference sequence). This CDR3 region has 14 residues.

The rearrangement joins TRBV6-1 to TRBJ1-2, with D possibly matching TRBD1 (6 bases). This CDR3 is 14 amino acids long. Trimming left V 5 bases short and J 8 bases short, with 18 bases between. Germline V gene data show CDR1 as MNHNS and CDR2 as SASEGT. CDR3 in DNA: TGTGCCAGCAGTACTTCACAGGGCTCAAGGGGCTACACCTTC. It is translated as CASSTSQGSRGYTF.

The chain couples TRBV11-3 to TRBJ2-7; D is uncertain. V was trimmed by 1 base and J by 0 bases, leaving 4 bases between them. This CDR3 region has 13 residues. Germline loops: CDR1 SGHNT, CDR2 YENEEA. The CDR3 DNA is TGTGCCAGCAGCTTAGGGAGCTCCTACGAGCAGTACTTC. Its protein product is CASSLGSSYEQYF.

The chain links TRBV5-4 to TRBJ1-1; D is possibly TRBD1 (6 bases). The CDR3 sequence is 13 residues long. The V gene's germline CDR1 is SGHNT and CDR2 YYREEE (reference sequence). Trimming pared 2 bases from V and 7 bases from J, leaving 12 bases between. The CDR3 DNA is TGTGCCAGCAGCTTACCTAAAGGGGGTGAAGCTTTCTTT. It encodes CASSLPKGGEAFF.

This rearrangement joins TRBV5-4 to TRBJ2-5; possibly TRBD2 for D (6 bases). V dropped 2 bases and J dropped 1 base, with 9 bases sitting between them. This CDR3 comprises 14 residues. Germline CDR1 SGHNT, CDR2 YYREEE (reference sequence). The CDR3 reads CASSFRDFQETQYF. CDR3 nucleotides: TGTGCCAGCAGCTTCCGGGACTTCCAAGAGACCCAGTACTTC.

The V and J genes are TRBV4-3 and TRBJ2-2, with TRBD2 identical over 10 bases. Trimming removed 4 bases from V and 4 bases from J; junction bases left unmatched: 9. The germline V gene has CDR1 LGHNA and CDR2 YSLEER. CDR3 length equals 17 residues. The CDR3 region has the DNA TGCGCCAGCAGCCGGGATAGCGGGGGGCCAGGCACCGGGGAGCTGTTTTTT. Its protein product is CASSRDSGGPGTGELFF.

This sequence joins TRBV28 and TRBJ1-5, with 8 nucleotides matching TRBD1. The V gene end was trimmed by 6 bases and the J gene end by 0 bases; junction bases not matched to a gene: 16. The length of the CDR3 is 19 residues. Looked up from germline, CDR1 is MDHEN and CDR2 is SYDVKM. The CDR3 here is CASSPPTRTGRYSNQPQHF. CDR3 in DNA: TGTGCCAGCAGCCCACCCACTAGGACAGGGAGATATAGCAATCAGCCCCAGCATTTT.

This rearrangement joins TRBV5-4 to TRBJ1-2; no firm D call. The CDR3 runs to 14 residues. Germline assignment: CDR1 SGHNT and CDR2 YYREEE (reference sequence). V gave up 0 bases and J gave up 3 bases, with 9 bases separating them. The CDR3 here is CASSLGQAHYGYTF. The CDR3 DNA sequence: TGTGCCAGCAGCTTGGGACAAGCCCACTATGGCTACACCTTC.

The chain carries TRBV2 and TRBJ2-7; a weak D match, TRBD2 (6 bases). From germline, CDR1 is SNHLY and CDR2 FYNNEI. This CDR3 is 17 amino acids long. V gave up 1 base and J gave up 5 bases, with 21 bases separating them. This chain's CDR3 is CASSEGEGRAGVHEQYF. The CDR3 nucleotides are TGTGCCAGCAGTGAAGGCGAAGGCCGAGCGGGTGTCCACGAGCAGTACTTC.

J is TRBJ2-4 and V is TRBV7-9; 8 nucleotides agree with TRBD1. The CDR3 length is 18 residues. J lost 7 bases, V lost 3 bases, and 17 bases had no gene match. The germline V gene encodes CDR1 SEHNR and CDR2 FQNEAQ (reference sequence). CDR3 DNA sequence: TGTGCCAGCAGCTTTCATCCCTGGGGGGCAGGGGGCTGGAACATTCAGTACTTC. The encoded protein is CASSFHPWGAGGWNIQYF.

This clone was seen more than once but under ten times. The chain employs TRBV7-2 and TRBJ2-5, with 9 bases identical to TRBD1. The CDR3 has 17 amino acids. The germline V gene has CDR1 SGHTA and CDR2 FQGNSA. V lost 5 bases and J lost 3; bases outside the gene matches: 13. In DNA, the CDR3 is TGTGCCAGCAGCCAAATTGCCGGGACAGGGATTGAAGAGACCCAGTACTTC. It specifies CASSQIAGTGIEETQYF.

V gene TRBV7-6 combines with J gene TRBJ2-5; D is uncertain. V was shortened by 1 base and J by 0 bases, with 15 bases between the two germline ends. Germline CDR1 is SGHVS and CDR2 is FNYEAQ. The CDR3 length is 17 residues. The DNA of the CDR3 is TGTGCCAGCAGCTTAGAGTGGGCAGACCCGTACCAAGAGACCCAGTACTTC. Its protein is CASSLEWADPYQETQYF.

The rearrangement joins TRBV7-9 to TRBJ1-5; 7 bases match TRBD1. Trimming took 1 base from V and 6 from J; bases not matched to a gene: 15. This CDR3 is built from 18 residues. The germline gives CDR1 SEHNR, CDR2 FQNEAQ (reference sequence). CDR3 sequence: CASSLEGTGQGVIQPQHF. In DNA, the CDR3 is TGTGCCAGCAGCTTAGAAGGGACGGGGCAGGGGGTAATTCAGCCCCAGCATTTT.